Listed here are 9 T cell receptor beta chains from one sample, sequenced in a study of cytomegalovirus exposure and HLA in healthy donors. Primers: 60 Vbeta forward and 13 Jbeta reverse. The assay was immunoSEQ multiplex PCR, and TCRdb's table has in-frame clones only and misses some. The table includes nearly 200,000 clones, approximately 78% detected once. Input material: PBMCs. These TCRs come from a woman in her forties or fifties in good health and CMV-seropositive.

This sequence joins TRBV7-2 and TRBJ1-2, with 10 bases lining up with TRBD1. CDR3 length: 15 residues. J was trimmed by 7 bases and V by 5 bases; bases with no gene match: 10. CDR1 is SGHTA and CDR2 is FQGNSA in the germline V gene. CDR3: CASSRSGQGIGGYTF. In DNA, the CDR3 is TGTGCCAGCAGCCGATCGGGACAGGGGATTGGTGGCTACACCTTC.

The V and J genes are TRBV6-1 and TRBJ1-2; 9 nucleotides align to TRBD1. The length of the CDR3 is 13 residues. Trimming at V came to 6 bases and at J to 8 bases, leaving 7 bases not matched to a gene. Germline CDR1 and CDR2: MNHNS and SASEGT. The CDR3 is CASSRTGVGGYTF. CDR3 sequence (DNA): TGTGCCAGCAGCCGGACAGGGGTTGGAGGCTACACCTTC.

This clone has just a few counts. This rearrangement joins TRBV28 to TRBJ1-5; no definite D call. Germline V CDR1 and CDR2: MDHEN, SYDVKM. V was cut by 3 bases and J by 0 bases, with 27 bases left in between. CDR3 size: 21 residues. The CDR3, as DNA: TGTGCCAGCAGTTTTGATTTTAGGCGTCAGGCGCGCACCAATAGCAATCAGCCCCAGCATTTT. This gives the protein CASSFDFRRQARTNSNQPQHF. The variable domain in full, completed from reference TRBV28 and TRBJ1-5, reads DVKVTQSSRYLVKRTGEKVFLECVQDMDHENMFWYRQDPGLGLRLIYFSYDVKMKEKGDIPEGYSVSREKKERFSLILESASTNQTSMYLCASSFDFRRQARTNSNQPQHFGDGTRLSIL.

The chain is built from TRBV11-2 and TRBJ2-2; 13 bases are a match to TRBD2. Germline V gene sequence: CDR1 SGHAT, CDR2 FQNNGV. J lost 7 bases, V lost 1 base, and 6 bases had no gene match. CDR3 length equals 17 residues. The CDR3 DNA reads TGTGCCAGCAGCTTAGGACTAGCGGGAGGAAATGGCGGGGAGCTGTTTTTT. Its protein product is CASSLGLAGGNGGELFF.

There are a few counts of this clone. The rearrangement joins TRBV6-5 to TRBJ2-5; 9 bases align to TRBD2. The DNA end is more similar to TRBJ2-7, so the J call may be wrong. From germline, CDR1 is MNHEY and CDR2 SVGAGI. The CDR3 spans 14 residues. CDR3 residues: CASSYERGAYEQYF. In DNA, the CDR3 is TGTGCCAGCTCTTACGAGCGGGGGGCCTACGAGCAGTACTTC.

The chain links TRBV27 to TRBJ2-7, with 10 bases identical to TRBD2. The CDR3 loop spans 12 amino acids. With 10 bases clipped from V and 4 bases from J, the junction kept 4 bases outside the gene matches. CDR1 and CDR2 (germline): MNHEY, SMNVEV (reference sequence). The CDR3 DNA reads as TGTGCCATAGAGCGGGAGGGTTACGAGCAGTACTTC. Translating it yields CAIEREGYEQYF.

The genes are TRBV2 and TRBJ2-5; 8 nucleotides match TRBD2. Trimming took 2 bases from V and 0 from J; bases not matched to a gene: 5. The length of the CDR3 is 16 residues. CDR1 is SNHLY and CDR2 is FYNNEI in the germline V gene. CDR3 DNA sequence: TGTGCCAGCAGTGAATCTCGCGGGGGGTACCAAGAGACCCAGTACTTC. This encodes CASSESRGGYQETQYF.

This clone was picked up one time. V usage is TRBV6-5 and J usage is TRBJ1-2; D is ambiguous. The CDR3 sequence is 15 residues long. V was pared by 0 bases and J by 0 bases, with 8 bases between. CDR1 is MNHEY, CDR2 SVGAGI, per germline. CDR3 nucleotide sequence: TGTGCCAGCAGTTACTCCGGGAAAACTAACTATGGCTACACCTTC. Its protein is CASSYSGKTNYGYTF.

This clone was counted a single time. The chain uses TRBV18 and TRBJ1-1; 9 nucleotides align to TRBD1. The CDR3 consists of 15 residues. Germline CDR1 is KGHSH and CDR2 is LQKENI. The J segment lost 1 base and the V segment lost 3 bases, leaving 3 bases of the junction unmatched. CDR3 protein: CASSPDRGENTEAFF. The CDR3 coding sequence is TGTGCCAGCTCACCCGACAGGGGGGAGAACACTGAAGCTTTCTTT.